This T cell receptor beta chain was documented in a study of T cell changes during pregnancy in multiple sclerosis (dated by TCRdb to about 2019). The study in broad terms: The study looked at changes in the T cell repertoire across pregnancy in women with multiple sclerosis.

As for this clone: Its antigen is not yet known. Qualities for individual bases were not recorded, and no much larger clone is one base off.

The protocol used for the library was the immunoSEQ multiplex PCR assay. The table comes from immuneACCESS by way of TCRdb, which keeps in-frame sequences with V and J called. Part of the clones is missing from these tables; in studies checked, under half for an unresolved V gene and the rest for unknown reasons. The table for this sample lists some 80,000 clones; 94% of them were counted only once. The ten largest make up roughly 0.14% of the sample. The CDR3 measures 14 amino acids from cysteine to phenylalanine. Only the CDR3 DNA stays, 42 bases, in frame from base 1. V was cut back by 0 bases and J by 7 bases, leaving a gap of 13 bases between them. Looking up the germline V gene (reference sequence) yields CDR1 SGHNT and CDR2 YYREEE.

This sequence was found in a female donor with multiple sclerosis, enrolled in a pregnancy study. This chain joins TRBV5-4 to TRBJ1-1, with no confident D gene call. The material sequenced was CD4+ T cells from peripheral blood mononuclear cells, taken after pregnancy. DNA sequence: TGTGCCAGCAGCTTGGTTTCCCCTGGCGGTGAAGCTTTCTTT. It translates to CASSLVSPGGEAFF.